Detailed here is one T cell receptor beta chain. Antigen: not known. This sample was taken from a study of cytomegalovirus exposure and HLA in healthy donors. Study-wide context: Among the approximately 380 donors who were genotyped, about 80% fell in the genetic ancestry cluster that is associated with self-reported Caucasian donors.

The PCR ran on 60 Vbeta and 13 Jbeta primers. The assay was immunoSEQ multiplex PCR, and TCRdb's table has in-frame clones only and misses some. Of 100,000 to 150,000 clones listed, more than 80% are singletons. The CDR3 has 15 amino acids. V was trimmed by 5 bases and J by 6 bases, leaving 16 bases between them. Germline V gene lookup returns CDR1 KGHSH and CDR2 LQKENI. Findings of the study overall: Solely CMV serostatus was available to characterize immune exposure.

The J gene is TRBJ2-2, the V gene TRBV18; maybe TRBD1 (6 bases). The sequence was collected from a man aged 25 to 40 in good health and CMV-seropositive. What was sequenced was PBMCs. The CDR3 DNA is TGTGCCAGCTCAGAACACAGGGATTGGGCCGGGGAGCTGTTTTTT. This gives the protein CASSEHRDWAGELFF.